This passage covers 20 T cell receptor beta chains from one sample sequenced in a study of shared clonotypes between healthy human individuals. Data came from immunoSEQ multiplex PCR; TCRdb stores just in-frame clones and leaves some out. The sample carries approximately 1,500,000 clones, around 98% recorded once. Material: naive CD4+ T cells sorted from blood. Subset specified: CD45RA+ positively selected. The origin of the receptors is a man aged 30 to 45 in good health.

The gene calls are TRBV11-3 and TRBJ2-5; D might be TRBD1 or TRBD2, each matching 5 bases. Trimming stripped 0 bases from V and 4 bases from J, with 6 bases between. The CDR3 is 13 amino acids. CDR1 is SGHNT, CDR2 YENEEA, per germline. The CDR3 region is CASSLDGGETQYF. Written as DNA, the CDR3 is TGTGCCAGCAGCTTAGATGGGGGAGAGACCCAGTACTTC.

As regards this clone: This CDR3 is also generated by other DNA sequences in the sample. The CDR3 sequence: CASSPTRTAATNEKLFF. The CDR3 bases are TGTGCCAGCTCACCCACCAGGACAGCTGCAACTAATGAAAAACTGTTTTTT. This chain uses TRBV18 with TRBJ1-4; D perhaps matches TRBD1 (6 bases). Germline V gene data show CDR1 as KGHSH and CDR2 as LQKENI. The V end was cut by 3 bases, the J end by 0 bases, with 14 bases between. This CDR3 comprises 17 residues. The variable domain in full, completed from reference TRBV18 and TRBJ1-4, reads NAGVMQNPRHLVRRRGQEARLRCSPMKGHSHVYWYRQLPEEGLKFMVYLQKENIIDESGMPKERFSAEFPKEGPSILRIQQVVRGDSAAYFCASSPTRTAATNEKLFFGSGTQLSVL.

In DNA, the CDR3 is TGCAGCGTTGTTAGGGGGCTCTACGAGCAGTACTTC. It is translated as CSVVRGLYEQYF. This chain uses TRBV29-1 with TRBJ2-7, with 7 bases that match TRBD1. The germline CDR1 and CDR2 sequences are SQVTM and ANQGSEA. After removal of 4 bases from V and 3 bases from J, the junction contained 3 bases not matched to a gene. The CDR3 loop spans 12 amino acids.

This rearrangement joins TRBV11-3 to TRBJ1-1, with no clear D. This CDR3 spans 13 amino acids. V was pared by 5 bases and J by 4 bases, with 11 bases between. The germline CDR1 and CDR2 sequences are SGHNT and YENEEA. In nucleotides, the CDR3 is TGTGCCAGCAGCCGATCCCGGAGCACTGAAGCTTTCTTT. Translated: CASSRSRSTEAFF.

Remarks on this clone: Other DNA sequences in the same sample also yield this CDR3. The rearrangement uses TRBV7-3 and TRBJ2-7; a possible D gene is TRBD1 (5 bases). The CDR3 length is 13 residues. Germline values: CDR1 SGHTA, CDR2 FQGTGA. V lost 2 bases to trimming and J lost 3 bases, with 8 bases between them. CDR3: CASSLDRSYEQYF. CDR3 bases: TGTGCCAGCAGCTTAGACAGAAGCTACGAGCAGTACTTC.

The rearrangement joins TRBV18 to TRBJ1-2; the D is unclear. CDR3 length equals 15 residues. The germline V gene encodes CDR1 KGHSH and CDR2 LQKENI. The V end lost 3 bases, the J end lost 5 bases, and 16 bases lay between the germline ends. In DNA, the CDR3 is TGTGCCAGCTCACCCGGGATTCAGGTGGGGTATGGCTACACCTTC. It yields the protein CASSPGIQVGYGYTF.

The chain joins TRBV7-9 to TRBJ2-1; the D gene could be TRBD1 or TRBD2 (5 bases each). The CDR3 totals 19 residues. Germline loops: CDR1 SEHNR, CDR2 FQNEAQ (reference sequence). With 5 bases removed from V and 8 bases from J, the gap between germline ends came to 31 bases. CDR3 sequence: CASSHPPPGSSGPKDEQFF. The DNA for the CDR3 is TGTGCCAGCAGCCATCCCCCCCCAGGGAGCAGTGGCCCGAAAGATGAGCAGTTCTTC.

This chain joins TRBV28 and TRBJ2-2, with 8 bases lining up with TRBD2. The V segment lost 4 bases and the J segment 0 bases; nucleotides outside the gene matches: 7. The V gene's germline CDR1 is MDHEN and CDR2 SYDVKM. The CDR3 is 17 residues long. The CDR3 region is CASSSTSGLANTGELFF. CDR3 nucleotide sequence: TGTGCCAGCAGTTCGACTTCGGGACTAGCGAACACCGGGGAGCTGTTTTTT. The whole variable domain, remainder taken from reference TRBV28 and TRBJ2-2, is DVKVTQSSRYLVKRTGEKVFLECVQDMDHENMFWYRQDPGLGLRLIYFSYDVKMKEKGDIPEGYSVSREKKERFSLILESASTNQTSMYLCASSSTSGLANTGELFFGEGSRLTVL.

Remarks on this clone: The sample carries other DNA sequences with the same CDR3. The J gene is TRBJ2-3, the V gene TRBV9, with TRBD2 matching over 7 bases. The germline V gene has CDR1 SGDLS and CDR2 YYNGEE. After removal of 3 bases from V and 0 bases from J, the junction contained 1 base not matched to a gene. This CDR3 contains 14 residues. CDR3 in amino acids: CASSAAGSTDTQYF. The CDR3 DNA reads TGTGCCAGCAGCGCAGCGGGGAGCACAGATACGCAGTATTTT.

J is TRBJ1-2 and V is TRBV10-3; tentatively, D is TRBD1 (5 bases). CDR3 size: 16 residues. Trimming left V 3 bases short and J 4 bases short, with 18 bases between. Per the germline V gene, CDR1 is ENHRY and CDR2 is SYGVKD. Here the CDR3 DNA reads TGTGCCATCAGTGATGAGGGTTTCGGGACCGGCTATGGCTACACCTTC. Residues: CAISDEGFGTGYGYTF.

This chain links TRBV6-4 with TRBJ2-2, with 8 nucleotides matching TRBD2. The CDR3 length is 17 residues. The V and J ends lost 5 bases and 0 bases, in that order; junction bases with no gene match: 8. The germline V gene encodes CDR1 MRHNA and CDR2 SNTAGT. The CDR3 DNA is TGTGCCAGCAGTCCTCGGACTAGCAGTACGAACACCGGGGAGCTGTTTTTT. This translates into CASSPRTSSTNTGELFF.

This chain uses TRBV21-1 with TRBJ1-2. TRBV21-1 is an annotated pseudogene. The CDR3 spans 14 residues. CDR3 loop: CASSKDTCLGSYTF. DNA for the CDR3: TGTGCCAGCAGCAAAGATACGTGCCTGGGGAGCTACACCTTC.

The rearrangement links TRBV9 to TRBJ2-1, with 7 bases that match TRBD1. V lost 4 bases to trimming and J lost 5 bases; unmatched junction nucleotides: 9. Germline V gene data show CDR1 as SGDLS and CDR2 as YYNGEE. This CDR3 is 15 amino acids long. The CDR3 DNA reads TGTGCCAGCAGCACGGACAGGATCGTGGACAATGAGCAGTTCTTC. Residues: CASSTDRIVDNEQFF.

The rearrangement uses TRBV2 and TRBJ2-3, with TRBD1 identical over 9 bases. The ends lost 8 bases at V and 14 bases at J; junction bases unmatched: 8. CDR1 and CDR2 (germline): SNHLY, FYNNEI. The CDR3 has 11 residues. The CDR3 loop reads CASGRDRARYF. In nucleotides, the CDR3 is TGTGCCAGCGGGAGGGACAGGGCCAGGTATTTT.

This clone was seen just once. The V call is TRBV28, the J call TRBJ2-5; 8 nucleotides match TRBD2. Germline values: CDR1 MDHEN, CDR2 SYDVKM. This CDR3 is built from 15 residues. Losses at the gene ends were 6 bases for V and 3 bases for J; bases not matched to a gene: 9. CDR3 in amino acids: CASSPPGSGEETQYF. The CDR3 DNA follows: TGTGCCAGCAGCCCCCCCGGTAGCGGGGAAGAGACCCAGTACTTC.

The genes are TRBV4-3 and TRBJ1-5, with 7 bases aligning to TRBD1. The CDR3 is 13 amino acids. Germline V CDR1 and CDR2: LGHNA, YSLEER. The J segment lost 7 bases and the V segment lost 4 bases, leaving 4 bases of the junction unmatched. Here the CDR3 DNA reads TGCGCCAGCAGCCGAGACAGGGTCCAGCCCCAGCATTTT. Amino acid sequence: CASSRDRVQPQHF.

J is TRBJ1-1 and V is TRBV25-1; tentatively, D is TRBD1 (5 bases). This CDR3 spans 13 amino acids. V lost 2 bases, J lost 4 bases, and 8 bases lay in between. CDR1 and CDR2 (germline): MGHDK, SYGVNS. The DNA of the CDR3 is TGTGCCAGCAGTGAACCGGGGGTCACTGAAGCTTTCTTT. Amino acids: CASSEPGVTEAFF.

This clone is a singleton in its sample. The gene calls are TRBV9 and TRBJ2-5; possibly TRBD2 for D (5 bases). Trimming removed 4 bases from V and 1 base from J, with 14 bases in between. The CDR3 is 15 residues long. In germline, CDR1 is SGDLS, CDR2 YYNGEE. The CDR3 DNA is TGTGCCAGCAGCTCGGGATCGGACGGCCAAGAGACCCAGTACTTC. This encodes CASSSGSDGQETQYF. The full variable domain, with the rest looked up from reference TRBV9 and TRBJ2-5, is DSGVTQTPKHLITATGQRVTLRCSPRSGDLSVYWYQQSLDQGLQFLIQYYNGEERAKGNILERFSAQQFPDLHSELNLSSLELGDSALYFCASSSGSDGQETQYFGPGTRLLVL.

This chain connects TRBV9 to TRBJ2-3; a possible D gene is TRBD2 (5 bases). Germline V lookup: CDR1 SGDLS, CDR2 YYNGEE. V lost 7 bases and J lost 2, with 11 bases in between. This CDR3 is 13 amino acids long. CDR3 nucleotide sequence: TGTGCCAGCCGAGGGAGAGACACAGATACGCAGTATTTT. This sequence encodes CASRGRDTDTQYF.

This chain uses TRBV28 with TRBJ1-5; TRBD1 matches at 8 bases. Trimming took 5 bases from V and 6 from J; bases not matched to a gene: 15. Germline loops: CDR1 MDHEN, CDR2 SYDVKM. The length of the CDR3 is 17 residues. Here the CDR3 DNA reads TGTGCCAGCAGTCCGGATTCGGCCAGGGGGCATGGTCAGCCCCAGCATTTT. It yields the protein CASSPDSARGHGQPQHF. Complete variable domain (other parts from reference TRBV28 and TRBJ1-5): DVKVTQSSRYLVKRTGEKVFLECVQDMDHENMFWYRQDPGLGLRLIYFSYDVKMKEKGDIPEGYSVSREKKERFSLILESASTNQTSMYLCASSPDSARGHGQPQHFGDGTRLSIL.